This T cell receptor beta chain emerged from a study of control samples from healthy donors and cancer patients. J lost 4 bases, V lost 2 bases, and 6 bases had no gene match. Germline CDR1 is SGDLS and CDR2 is YYNGEE. The CDR3 is 15 amino acids. Profiling relied on immunoSEQ multiplex PCR, and the TCRdb table lists in-frame clones only, not all of them. The sample includes about 130,000 clones, approximately 92% of them seen just once. The genes are TRBV9 and TRBJ2-5, with 9 bases fitting TRBD1. The receptor was derived from a man aged 80 or over with head and neck cancer. Specimen: PBMCs. The CDR3 reads CASSVGTGLRETQYF. The CDR3 DNA is TGTGCCAGCAGCGTTGGGACAGGGTTGAGAGAGACCCAGTACTTC.